A single sample is the source of the 24 T cell receptor beta chains below, sequenced in a study of glioma-infiltrating T cells after dendritic cell vaccination. Using immunoSEQ multiplex PCR, the repertoire was profiled, and TCRdb retains in-frame clones only, with some absent. The sample holds over 80,000 clones; 85% to 90% are singletons and the top ten take 3.2%. The specimen comprised blood, sampled before dendritic cell vaccination. The receptor source for this set is a human donor with glioblastoma.

The genes are TRBV5-1 and TRBJ1-5, with D unresolved. The germline V gene encodes CDR1 SGHRS and CDR2 YFSETQ. V lost 3 bases, J lost 6 bases, and 10 bases lay in between. This CDR3 spans 13 amino acids. CDR3: CASSSEGRQPQHF. The CDR3 DNA follows: TGCGCCAGCAGCTCTGAGGGTCGTCAGCCCCAGCATTTT. The complete variable domain, with remaining parts taken from reference TRBV5-1 and TRBJ1-5, reads KAGVTQTPRYLIKTRGQQVTLSCSPISGHRSVSWYQQTPGQGLQFLFEYFSETQRNKGNFPGRFSGRQFSNSRSEMNVSTLELGDSALYLCASSSEGRQPQHFGDGTRLSIL.

This clone showed up just a few times. The identical CDR3 is also encoded by other nucleotide sequences in the sample. V and J are TRBV30 and TRBJ1-6; D gene unclear. The germline V and J ends were trimmed by 4 bases and 13 bases, with 23 bases remaining between them. The V gene's germline CDR1 is GTSNPN and CDR2 SVGIG (reference sequence). This CDR3 has 15 amino acids. The CDR3 here is CAWTGRAFYNSPLHF. CDR3 nucleotides: TGTGCCTGGACGGGAAGGGCCTTCTATAACTCCCCCCTCCACTTT.

This chain joins TRBV2 and TRBJ2-7; TRBD1 agrees at 8 bases. V lost 8 bases and J lost 6; bases outside the gene matches: 9. CDR1 and CDR2 from the germline V gene are SNHLY and FYNNEI. The CDR3 extends over 13 amino acids. The CDR3 here is CASGRTGNGEQYF. The CDR3 DNA sequence: TGTGCCAGCGGGCGGACAGGGAACGGCGAGCAGTACTTC.

The rearrangement links TRBV7-3 to TRBJ1-2; TRBD1 agrees at 9 bases. The germline gives CDR1 SGHTA, CDR2 FQGTGA. CDR3 length equals 17 residues. J gave up 6 bases and V 4 bases, and 15 bases lay outside the gene matches. Written as DNA, the CDR3 is TGTGCCAGCAGCTCGCTGGAGAAGGACAGGGGTTATGATGGCTACACCTTC. This encodes CASSSLEKDRGYDGYTF.

The genes are TRBV5-1 and TRBJ2-7; D remains unclear. There are 14 residues in the CDR3. Germline CDR1 reads SGHRS; CDR2 reads YFSETQ. Trimming left V 0 bases short and J 5 bases short, with 12 bases between. The CDR3 DNA sequence: TGCGCCAGCAGCTTGGCCGGCCTTAGCCACGAGCAGTACTTC. Translation gives CASSLAGLSHEQYF. Full variable domain (rest looked up from reference TRBV5-1 and TRBJ2-7): KAGVTQTPRYLIKTRGQQVTLSCSPISGHRSVSWYQQTPGQGLQFLFEYFSETQRNKGNFPGRFSGRQFSNSRSEMNVSTLELGDSALYLCASSLAGLSHEQYFGPGTRLTVT.

This chain uses TRBV5-1 with TRBJ2-3, with 8 bases aligning to TRBD2. V was clipped by 6 bases and J by 5 bases; unmatched bases: 8. Germline CDR1 is SGHRS and CDR2 is YFSETQ. This CDR3 is built from 14 residues. The CDR3 nucleotides read TGCGCCAGCACCACCGGGGGGGCGATAGATACGCAGTATTTT. This sequence encodes CASTTGGAIDTQYF.

The chain couples TRBV6-6 to TRBJ2-1, with TRBD2 matching 13 bases. This CDR3 contains 15 residues. From germline, CDR1 is MNHNY and CDR2 SVGAGI (reference sequence). With V trimmed by 6 bases and J by 2 bases, 1 base remained unmatched. The CDR3 sequence: CASRTSGRAYNEQFF. CDR3 in DNA: TGTGCCAGCAGAACTAGCGGGAGGGCCTACAATGAGCAGTTCTTC.

This clone was seen once. The V gene is TRBV4-2, the J gene TRBJ2-7, with a possible D match to TRBD1 (6 bases). V lost 4 bases to trimming and J lost 0 bases, with 13 bases between them. The CDR3 extends over 15 amino acids. Germline CDR1 LGHNA, CDR2 YNFKEQ. The CDR3 here is CASSPGTPDSYEQYF. The CDR3, as DNA: TGTGCCAGCAGCCCCGGGACACCCGACTCCTACGAGCAGTACTTC.

The genes are TRBV5-1 and TRBJ1-4, with D possibly being TRBD1 (6 bases). Trimming took off 4 bases at V and 1 base at J, with 20 bases between the two ends. The CDR3 loop spans 18 amino acids. Germline CDR1 and CDR2: SGHRS and YFSETQ. CDR3 in amino acids: CASSPGQPRVGTNEKLFF. The CDR3 DNA sequence: TGCGCCAGCAGCCCCGGACAGCCCCGGGTAGGAACTAATGAAAAACTGTTTTTT.

The genes are TRBV19 and TRBJ1-1; TRBD1 is a possible D gene (5 bases). This CDR3 comprises 12 residues. The germline V and J ends were trimmed by 5 bases and 7 bases, with 11 bases remaining between them. Germline V gene data show CDR1 as LNHDA and CDR2 as SQIVND (reference sequence). The CDR3 nucleotides are TGTGCCAGTAGTTCGGGGGGGGGTGAAGCTTTCTTT. It translates to CASSSGGGEAFF.

This chain connects TRBV6-6 to TRBJ2-1; 16 bases map to TRBD2. This CDR3 contains 14 residues. The germline V gene has CDR1 MNHNY and CDR2 SVGAGI (reference sequence). The V segment lost 5 bases and the J segment 14 bases; nucleotides outside the gene matches: 6. This chain's CDR3 is CASSITGTSGGEFF. CDR3 in DNA: TGTGCCAGCAGTATCACCGGGACTAGCGGGGGGGAGTTCTTC.

This clone appeared a single time. The chain has TRBV4-1 and TRBJ2-7; 10 positions agree with TRBD2. The V segment lost 4 bases and the J segment 10 bases; nucleotides outside the gene matches: 7. The CDR3 is made up of 13 amino acids. Germline CDR1 is MGHRA and CDR2 is YSYEKL. The CDR3 DNA reads TGCGCCAGCAGCCCTGCTAGCGGGGGCCACCAGTACTTC. This sequence encodes CASSPASGGHQYF.

The table lists this clone with a count of one. This rearrangement joins TRBV6-1 to TRBJ2-1, with a weak D call TRBD2 (5 bases). In germline, CDR1 is MNHNS, CDR2 SASEGT. V lost 5 bases, J lost 0 bases, and 8 bases lay in between. The CDR3 contains 14 residues. The CDR3 sequence: CASSSGSSYNEQFF. CDR3 sequence (DNA): TGTGCCAGCAGTTCGGGGAGCTCCTACAATGAGCAGTTCTTC.

The chain has TRBV2 and TRBJ1-1; TRBD1 might be the D (6 bases). The V and J ends lost 4 bases and 1 base respectively, with 10 bases between them. This CDR3 contains 14 residues. Per the germline V gene, CDR1 is SNHLY and CDR2 is FYNNEI. The CDR3 sequence is CASSVQGQNTEAFF. In DNA, the CDR3 is TGTGCCAGCAGTGTTCAGGGACAGAACACTGAAGCTTTCTTT.

The CDR3 spells CASSEYRLAGHGEQFF. DNA for the CDR3: TGCGCCAGCAGTGAGTACAGACTAGCGGGGCATGGCGAGCAGTTCTTC. The chain couples TRBV10-2 to TRBJ2-1; 11 nucleotides line up with TRBD2. CDR1 and CDR2 (germline): WSHSY, SAAADI. Trimming removed 1 base from V and 10 bases from J; junction bases left unmatched: 9. The CDR3 extends over 16 amino acids.

The chain links TRBV6-1 to TRBJ2-5, with 11 bases aligning to TRBD1. Germline CDR1 is MNHNS and CDR2 is SASEGT. Trimming cost V 7 bases and J 5 bases; bases outside gene matches: 6. CDR3 length equals 14 residues. This CDR3 is CASKTGTGGETQYF. The CDR3 coding sequence is TGTGCCAGCAAAACCGGGACAGGGGGTGAGACCCAGTACTTC.

This sequence joins TRBV7-6 and TRBJ2-1; TRBD1 is a possible D gene (6 bases). This CDR3 contains 15 residues. Germline V gene lookup returns CDR1 SGHVS and CDR2 FNYEAQ. Trimming stripped 1 base from V and 0 bases from J, with 7 bases between. In nucleotides, the CDR3 is TGTGCCAGCAGCTTAGGAGGGGGCTCCTACAATGAGCAGTTCTTC. Translating gives CASSLGGGSYNEQFF.

The chain combines TRBV6-5 with TRBJ1-2; D gene unclear. This CDR3 is 15 amino acids long. The V end lost 5 bases, the J end lost 3 bases, and 16 bases lay between the germline ends. Germline lookup yields CDR1 MNHEY and CDR2 SVGAGI. The CDR3 protein is CASSRDPPRDYGYTF. In DNA, the CDR3 is TGTGCCAGCAGTCGAGACCCCCCGCGGGACTATGGCTACACCTTC.

V is TRBV5-1 and J is TRBJ2-2; the match to TRBD1 covers 9 bases. Germline V gives CDR1 SGHRS, CDR2 YFSETQ. The CDR3 runs to 16 residues. The junction had 5 bases not matched to a gene; V was cut back by 1 base and J by 4 bases. This CDR3 is CASSLQGQGITGELFF. In DNA form, the CDR3 reads TGCGCCAGCAGCTTGCAGGGACAGGGAATCACCGGGGAGCTGTTTTTT.

This chain connects TRBV5-1 to TRBJ1-1, with D possibly matching TRBD1 (6 bases). This CDR3 is built from 15 residues. V was cut by 0 bases and J by 4 bases, with 13 bases left in between. Germline CDR1 and CDR2: SGHRS and YFSETQ. CDR3 sequence (DNA): TGCGCCAGCAGCTTGGGATTCACAGGGACCACTGAAGCTTTCTTT. Protein product: CASSLGFTGTTEAFF.

This clone has only one observation. An end of the junction differs from the germline gene, which may be a read error. J is TRBJ2-7 and V is TRBV7-7, with 10 bases that match TRBD1. Germline CDR1 and CDR2: SSHAT and FNYEAQ (reference sequence). The CDR3 loop spans 14 amino acids. The CDR3 spells CASSLDRGPYEQYF. The CDR3 DNA reads TGTGCTAGCAGCCTCGACAGGGGGCCCTACGAGCAGTACTTC.

The V call is TRBV5-6, the J call TRBJ1-2, with D uncertain. Germline V gene data show CDR1 as SGHDT and CDR2 as YYEEEE. This CDR3 spans 13 amino acids. V lost 4 bases and J 4 bases, leaving 11 bases between the germline ends. As DNA, the CDR3 is TGTGCCAGCAGCCTGACTGAGGGCTATGGCTACACCTTC. It is translated as CASSLTEGYGYTF.

The V gene is TRBV14, the J gene TRBJ2-1; TRBD1 agrees at 8 bases. Germline CDR1 reads SGHDN; CDR2 reads FVKESK. The CDR3 contains 19 residues. The junction had 12 bases not matched to a gene; V was cut back by 0 bases and J by 2 bases. As DNA, the CDR3 is TGTGCCAGCAGCCAAGATTACCGATTCCAGGGGGCGACCTACAATGAGCAGTTCTTC. This encodes CASSQDYRFQGATYNEQFF.

The chain employs TRBV11-2 and TRBJ2-1; weak D call: TRBD1 (6 bases). Germline loops: CDR1 SGHAT, CDR2 FQNNGV. The CDR3 runs 15 residues. Trimming removed 1 base from V and 5 bases from J, with 12 bases in between. The CDR3 DNA follows: TGTGCCAGCAGCTTAGCGGCAGGGGTAGACAATGAGCAGTTCTTC. This encodes CASSLAAGVDNEQFF.